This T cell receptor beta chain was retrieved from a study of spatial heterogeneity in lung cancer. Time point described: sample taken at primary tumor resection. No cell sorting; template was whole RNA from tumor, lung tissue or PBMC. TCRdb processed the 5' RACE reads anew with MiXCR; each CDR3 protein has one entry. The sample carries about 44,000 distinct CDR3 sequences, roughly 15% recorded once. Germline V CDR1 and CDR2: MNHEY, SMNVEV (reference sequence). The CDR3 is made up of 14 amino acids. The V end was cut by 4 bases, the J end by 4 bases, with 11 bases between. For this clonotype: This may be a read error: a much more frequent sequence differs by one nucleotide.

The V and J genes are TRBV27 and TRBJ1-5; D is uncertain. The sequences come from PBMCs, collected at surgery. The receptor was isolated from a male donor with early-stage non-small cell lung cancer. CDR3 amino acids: CASSSKSGNQPQHF. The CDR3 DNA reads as TGTGCCAGCAGTTCCAAGTCGGGGAATCAGCCCCAGCATTTT.